The present T cell receptor (beta chain) was sequenced within a study of identical twins' blood T cells. Turning to the study itself: Some 48 million reads came from about twelve libraries, six alpha, six beta.

Worth noting for this clonotype: The antigen is not known.

Whole-study findings and limits: Top TCRbeta clonotypes were shared more with twin than unrelated donors. Twin repertoire similarity may partly reflect shared environment.

MiXCR, run by TCRdb on the 5' RACE reads, gives a single entry per CDR3 protein. The table shows 300,000 to 450,000 distinct CDR3 sequences, with roughly 31% occurring only once. Per germline, CDR1 MNHNY and CDR2 SVGAGI (reference sequence). The CDR3 contains 13 residues. V was pared by 7 bases and J by 5 bases, with 14 bases between. The sample was PBMCs. The J gene is TRBJ2-5, the V gene TRBV6-6; D may match TRBD1 or TRBD2 (5 bases each). The clonotype comes from a woman aged 18-49 years in good health. For the CDR3, the DNA is TGTGCCAGCACCCCCGGTTGGGGGGAGACCCAGTACTTC. Translated: CASTPGWGETQYF.